This TCR beta chain is from a study of blood T cell repertoires in COVID-19. This clone was counted between two and nine times. V dropped 0 bases and J dropped 4 bases, with 11 bases sitting between them. The CDR3 loop spans 14 amino acids. Per the germline V gene, CDR1 is SGHRS and CDR2 is YFSETQ. Profiled with immunoSEQ multiplex PCR; TCRdb holds only in-frame clones, not every one. The table shows about 160,000 clones, with over 70% occurring only once. The clonotype was recovered from a man in his sixties or seventies with acute or convalescent COVID-19. This chain links TRBV5-1 with TRBJ2-7, with unresolved D. Source material: peripheral blood. The CDR3 DNA reads TGCGCCAGCAGCTTGGACAGTCCCCAATACGAGCAGTACTTC. Translating gives CASSLDSPQYEQYF.